These 29 T cell receptor beta chains were sequenced from one sample in a study of control samples from healthy donors and cancer patients. The assay was immunoSEQ multiplex PCR, and TCRdb's table has in-frame clones only and misses some. The data hold about 60,000 clones, with 85% observed a single time. The sample was blood. The origin of the receptors is a middle-aged man in good health.

The genes are TRBV5-6 and TRBJ1-1; 9 positions match TRBD1. Germline lookup yields CDR1 SGHDT and CDR2 YYEEEE. With V trimmed by 0 bases and J by 5 bases, 5 bases remained unmatched. This CDR3 spans 15 amino acids. The CDR3 DNA follows: TGTGCCAGCAGCTTGGGGGACAGGGTAACTACTGAAGCTTTCTTT. Protein: CASSLGDRVTTEAFF.

This sequence joins TRBV10-2 and TRBJ2-1; 9 nucleotides match TRBD2. The CDR3 loop spans 16 amino acids. Germline CDR1 and CDR2: WSHSY and SAAADI. V lost 5 bases to trimming and J lost 8 bases; unmatched junction nucleotides: 13. CDR3 loop: CASSNVAGVLSYEQFF. CDR3 in DNA: TGCGCCAGCAGTAACGTAGCGGGAGTTCTCTCGTATGAGCAGTTCTTC.

The chain is built from TRBV28 and TRBJ1-2; the D gene is possibly TRBD1 (6 bases). The CDR3 loop spans 14 amino acids. Germline CDR1 is MDHEN and CDR2 is SYDVKM. V lost 6 bases to trimming and J lost 6 bases, with 17 bases between them. CDR3 loop: CASSIAGHPNGYTF. The CDR3 DNA follows: TGTGCCAGCAGCATCGCGGGACACCCGAATGGCTACACCTTC.

CDR3 sequence reads: CASSRDFGSYNEQFF. The CDR3 region has the DNA TGTGCCAGTAGCCGGGACTTCGGCTCCTACAATGAGCAGTTCTTC. The chain couples TRBV19 to TRBJ2-1; TRBD2 is a possible D gene (6 bases). The V gene's germline CDR1 is LNHDA and CDR2 SQIVND (reference sequence). This CDR3 has 15 amino acids. With 6 bases removed from V and 0 bases from J, the gap between germline ends came to 12 bases.

CDR3 region: CAWSVQGKSGANVLTF. CDR3 coding DNA: TGTGCCTGGAGTGTACAAGGGAAATCTGGGGCCAACGTCCTGACTTTC. This chain joins TRBV30 and TRBJ2-6; no reliable D call. Germline-derived CDR1 and CDR2 are GTSNPN and SVGIG (reference sequence). This CDR3 contains 16 residues. V was cut by 0 bases and J by 1 base, with 10 bases left in between.

This chain uses TRBV11-3 with TRBJ2-3; weak D call: TRBD2 (6 bases). The CDR3 loop spans 15 amino acids. Trimming took 5 bases from V and 5 from J, leaving 17 bases between them. Germline V gene lookup returns CDR1 SGHNT and CDR2 YENEEA. CDR3 in amino acids: CASSQRLGRKDTQYF. DNA of the CDR3: TGTGCCAGCAGCCAACGACTAGGGAGAAAAGATACGCAGTATTTT.

This chain connects TRBV9 to TRBJ2-2; 9 bases agree with TRBD2. The CDR3 loop spans 18 amino acids. The V gene's germline CDR1 is SGDLS and CDR2 YYNGEE. V lost 4 bases and J lost 6; bases outside the gene matches: 16. CDR3: CASSPGGSGSLLAGELFF. DNA for the CDR3: TGTGCCAGCAGCCCCGGCGGTAGCGGGAGTCTATTGGCCGGGGAGCTGTTTTTT.

Within the sample, this clone is medium-sized. V usage is TRBV7-9 and J usage is TRBJ1-4, with 9 bases matching TRBD1. The CDR3 sequence is 17 residues long. Unmatched junction bases numbered 8, after V lost 2 bases and J lost 4 bases. CDR1 and CDR2 from the germline V gene are SEHNR and FQNEAQ (reference sequence). The DNA of the CDR3 is TGTGCCAGCAGCTTATTGAGGACAGGGGAGTTTAATGAAAAACTGTTTTTT. This sequence encodes CASSLLRTGEFNEKLFF.

The rearrangement joins TRBV29-1 to TRBJ2-3, with 9 nucleotides matching TRBD2. The CDR3 consists of 15 residues. The V segment lost 6 bases and the J segment 1 base; nucleotides outside the gene matches: 8. CDR1 is SQVTM, CDR2 ANQGSEA, per germline. The CDR3: CSVARTSDRTDTQYF. The CDR3 nucleotides read TGCAGCGTGGCCAGGACTAGCGACCGCACAGATACGCAGTATTTT.

This sequence joins TRBV28 and TRBJ2-7; D is possibly TRBD1 (6 bases). Germline V gene lookup returns CDR1 MDHEN and CDR2 SYDVKM. V dropped 5 bases and J dropped 2 bases, with 16 bases sitting between them. This CDR3 is 15 amino acids long. This CDR3 is CASSPPSRGTYEQYF. The DNA of the CDR3 is TGTGCCAGCAGTCCACCAAGTAGGGGGACCTACGAGCAGTACTTC. The whole variable domain, filled in from reference TRBV28 and TRBJ2-7, reads DVKVTQSSRYLVKRTGEKVFLECVQDMDHENMFWYRQDPGLGLRLIYFSYDVKMKEKGDIPEGYSVSREKKERFSLILESASTNQTSMYLCASSPPSRGTYEQYFGPGTRLTVT.

This clone was counted a few times. V usage is TRBV11-3 and J usage is TRBJ2-1; D possibly corresponds to TRBD2 (6 bases). CDR1 is SGHNT, CDR2 YENEEA, per germline. The ends were cut back, 1 base at V and 6 bases at J, with 10 bases in the middle. The CDR3 totals 14 residues. The CDR3 reads CASSLAGDLNEQFF. DNA for the CDR3: TGTGCCAGCAGCTTAGCGGGAGACCTCAATGAGCAGTTCTTC.

The V and J genes are TRBV20-1 and TRBJ1-1, with D tentatively TRBD1 (5 bases). The CDR3 totals 11 residues. Looked up from germline, CDR1 is DFQATT and CDR2 is SNEGSKA (reference sequence). V gave up 5 bases and J gave up 5 bases, with 9 bases separating them. In DNA, the CDR3 is TGCAGTGCTTCGACAGTTACTGAAGCTTTCTTT. Protein sequence: CSASTVTEAFF.

The rearrangement joins TRBV18 to TRBJ2-1; TRBD2 matches 10 bases. Germline loops: CDR1 KGHSH, CDR2 LQKENI. V shed 2 bases, J shed 5 bases, and the junction held 6 bases outside the gene matches. The CDR3 totals 16 residues. The CDR3 coding sequence is TGTGCCAGCTCACCAGGTAGGACTAGCGGTAACAATGAGCAGTTCTTC. Translating gives CASSPGRTSGNNEQFF.

The chain joins TRBV7-8 to TRBJ1-2; D unresolved. The CDR3 sequence is 13 residues long. Germline V gene lookup returns CDR1 SGHVS and CDR2 FQNEAQ. V was cut by 5 bases and J by 5 bases, with 12 bases left in between. As DNA, the CDR3 is TGTGCCAGCAGCCTAGAGGGAGAATATGGCTACACCTTC. Protein product: CASSLEGEYGYTF.

This rearrangement joins TRBV5-6 to TRBJ2-5, with 9 bases aligning to TRBD2. The germline V gene encodes CDR1 SGHDT and CDR2 YYEEEE. The CDR3 runs to 12 residues. After removal of 5 bases from V and 12 bases from J, the junction contained 8 bases not matched to a gene. This CDR3 is CASSSGLASKYF. CDR3 nucleotide sequence: TGTGCCAGCAGTTCCGGACTAGCGTCTAAGTACTTC.

CDR3 region: CASSVTGTGGGYNEQFF. The CDR3 DNA sequence: TGTGCCAGCAGCGTTACCGGGACAGGGGGTGGGTACAATGAGCAGTTCTTC. The V call is TRBV13, the J call TRBJ2-1; 11 nucleotides align to TRBD1. The CDR3 loop spans 17 amino acids. Germline V gene data show CDR1 as PRHDT and CDR2 as FYEKMQ (reference sequence). Trimming removed 5 bases from V and 4 bases from J; junction bases left unmatched: 10.

The chain is built from TRBV30 and TRBJ1-4, with 7 bases that match TRBD1. V gave up 0 bases and J gave up 8 bases; unmatched junction bases: 9. There are 15 residues in the CDR3. Germline CDR1 is GTSNPN and CDR2 is SVGIG (reference sequence). The CDR3 DNA follows: TGTGCCTGGAGTGTAATCAGGGGGAAGGGGGAAAAACTGTTTTTT. It codes for CAWSVIRGKGEKLFF.

The chain recombines TRBV19 with TRBJ2-4; 11 bases are shared with TRBD2. The CDR3 has 15 amino acids. The J segment lost 8 bases and the V segment lost 5 bases, leaving 8 bases of the junction unmatched. The germline V gene encodes CDR1 LNHDA and CDR2 SQIVND (reference sequence). The CDR3 sequence is CASSLAGGLRDIQYF. In nucleotides, the CDR3 is TGTGCCAGTAGTCTAGCGGGGGGCCTGAGGGACATTCAGTACTTC.

V usage is TRBV10-1 and J usage is TRBJ2-1, with 9 nucleotides matching TRBD2. Per germline, CDR1 WNHNN and CDR2 SYGVQD (reference sequence). Trimming at V came to 3 bases and at J to 10 bases, leaving 10 bases not matched to a gene. The CDR3 runs 15 residues. The CDR3 is CASSDKTSGPHEQFF. DNA of the CDR3: TGCGCCAGCAGTGACAAGACTAGCGGACCACACGAGCAGTTCTTC.

Here the CDR3 DNA reads TGTGCCACCGGACCGGGACAGAAGAGTTATGGCTACACCTTC. It translates to CATGPGQKSYGYTF. This sequence joins TRBV9 and TRBJ1-2; 7 bases fit TRBD1. CDR1 SGDLS and CDR2 YYNGEE come from the germline V gene. Losses at the gene ends were 9 bases for V and 5 bases for J; bases not matched to a gene: 13. The CDR3 contains 14 residues.

V usage is TRBV30 and J usage is TRBJ1-1; no definite D call. V was cut by 2 bases and J by 4 bases, with 8 bases left in between. Germline V CDR1 and CDR2: GTSNPN, SVGIG (reference sequence). The CDR3 length is 12 residues. Here the CDR3 reads CAWSSGFTEAFF. The CDR3, as DNA: TGTGCCTGGAGTTCGGGTTTCACTGAAGCTTTCTTT. Together with reference TRBV30 and TRBJ1-1, the CDR3 gives the full variable domain: SQTIHQWPATLVQPVGSPLSLECTVEGTSNPNLYWYRQAAGRGLQLLFYSVGIGQISSEVPQNLSASRPQDRQFILSSKKLLLSDSGFYLCAWSSGFTEAFFGQGTRLTVV.

The chain links TRBV3-1 (or the pseudogene TRBV3-2) to TRBJ2-5; 12 bases align to TRBD2. The CDR3 length is 15 residues. Germline trimming cut 8 bases from V and 10 bases from J; bases unmatched to any gene: 14. Germline values: CDR1 LGHDT, CDR2 YNNKEL (reference sequence). CDR3 region: CASGPILAGGEGQYF. In nucleotides, the CDR3 is TGTGCCAGCGGTCCCATACTAGCGGGGGGAGAGGGCCAGTACTTC.

This chain uses TRBV19 with TRBJ2-5; 10 bases are a match to TRBD2. CDR3 length: 18 residues. The V gene's germline CDR1 is LNHDA and CDR2 SQIVND (reference sequence). J gave up 2 bases and V 3 bases, and 12 bases lay outside the gene matches. The CDR3 reads CASSIRRRTSGIQETQYF. In nucleotides, the CDR3 is TGTGCCAGTAGTATTAGACGGAGGACTAGCGGTATACAAGAGACCCAGTACTTC.

This chain connects TRBV19 to TRBJ2-5; possible D gene TRBD2, 6 bases. Trimming took off 3 bases at V and 5 bases at J, with 16 bases between the two ends. The CDR3 runs to 15 residues. Germline V gene sequence: CDR1 LNHDA, CDR2 SQIVND (reference sequence). CDR3 residues: CASSIPLGGLETQYF. CDR3 coding DNA: TGTGCCAGTAGTATCCCGCTCGGGGGTCTGGAGACCCAGTACTTC.

The rearrangement uses TRBV11-2 and TRBJ2-7, with a weak D call TRBD1 (6 bases). Germline lookup yields CDR1 SGHAT and CDR2 FQNNGV. Trimming took off 6 bases at V and 2 bases at J, with 14 bases between the two ends. The CDR3 is 14 residues long. CDR3 coding DNA: TGTGCCAGCAGGCCGGACAGCACTACCTACGAGCAGTACTTC. It specifies CASRPDSTTYEQYF. The full variable domain, completed using reference TRBV11-2 and TRBJ2-7, is EAGVAQSPRYKIIEKRQSVAFWCNPISGHATLYWYQQILGQGPKLLIQFQNNGVVDDSQLPKDRFSAERLKGVDSTLKIQPAKLEDSAVYLCASRPDSTTYEQYFGPGTRLTVT.

The rearrangement uses TRBV7-2 and TRBJ1-1, with 7 nucleotides matching TRBD1. Germline V gives CDR1 SGHTA, CDR2 FQGNSA. Losses at the gene ends were 5 bases for V and 1 base for J; bases not matched to a gene: 7. This CDR3 has 15 amino acids. For the CDR3, the DNA is TGTGCCAGCAGCCCACGACAGGGACAGAACACTGAAGCTTTCTTT. Its translation: CASSPRQGQNTEAFF.

The chain employs TRBV6-1 and TRBJ2-3; 7 positions agree with TRBD1. From germline, CDR1 is MNHNS and CDR2 SASEGT. Trimming at V came to 1 base and at J to 3 bases, leaving 4 bases not matched to a gene. The CDR3 has 15 residues. The CDR3 protein is CASSEVGRGTDTQYF. The CDR3 DNA sequence: TGTGCCAGCAGTGAAGTTGGCAGGGGGACAGATACGCAGTATTTT.

This clone was detected a few times. This chain connects TRBV10-3 to TRBJ1-1, with D unresolved. CDR1 and CDR2 (germline): ENHRY, SYGVKD. V dropped 10 bases and J dropped 4 bases, with 16 bases sitting between them. The CDR3 consists of 13 residues. The CDR3 nucleotides read TGTGCCACCGGGTTGACTTGGGCCACTGAAGCTTTCTTT. This encodes CATGLTWATEAFF.

The rearrangement uses TRBV7-9 and TRBJ1-4; no definite D call. The CDR3 loop spans 16 amino acids. The germline gives CDR1 SEHNR, CDR2 FQNEAQ (reference sequence). Trimming removed 1 base at V and 7 bases at J, with 16 bases between. CDR3 sequence reads: CASSLGSGSGGEKLFF. The CDR3 DNA reads as TGTGCCAGCAGCTTAGGATCGGGTTCGGGAGGTGAAAAACTGTTTTTT.